A selection of T cell receptor beta chains follows, all from one sample in a study of identical twins. One entry per CDR3 protein results from TCRdb running MiXCR on the 5' RACE reads. Of hundreds of thousands of distinct CDR3 sequences detected, more than 9% appear once; the ten largest clones hold around 1.5%. The sample also formed part of further work on yellow fever vaccine responses in identical twins.

The sequencing sample was made of PBMCs. Receptors were obtained from a woman aged 18-29 years in good health. The CDR3 runs from the conserved cysteine through the conserved F or W. A D gene is named only where the DNA matches it firmly. Only part of the rows carry a size: once, few, many, or a class if the clone is expanded.

d_gene: TRBD2
v_gene: TRBV12-3/TRBV12-4
j_gene: TRBJ2-7
abundance: many
CDR3aa: CASSFTSGSSYEQYF
CDR3nt: TGTGCCAGCAGTTTTACAAGCGGGAGTTCCTACGAGCAGTACTTC

d_gene: TRBD1
v_gene: TRBV24-1
j_gene: TRBJ2-1
abundance: many
CDR3aa: CATSDRGQGSYNEQFF
CDR3nt: TGTGCCACCAGTGACCGAGGACAGGGGTCCTACAATGAGCAGTTCTTC

d_gene: -
v_gene: TRBV2
j_gene: TRBJ1-6
abundance: -
CDR3aa: CASSVENSYNSPLHF
CDR3nt: TGTGCCAGCAGTGTTGAGAACTCCTATAATTCACCCCTCCACTTT

d_gene: -
v_gene: TRBV4-1
j_gene: TRBJ1-1
abundance: many
CDR3aa: CASMAGMNTEAFF
CDR3nt: TGCGCCAGCATGGCGGGGATGAACACTGAAGCTTTCTTT

d_gene: TRBD1
v_gene: TRBV28
j_gene: TRBJ1-4
abundance: -
CDR3aa: CASSQGPNEKLFF
CDR3nt: TGTGCCAGTTCACAGGGGCCTAATGAAAAACTGTTTTTT

d_gene: -
v_gene: TRBV5-1
j_gene: TRBJ1-2
abundance: few
CDR3aa: CASSWLPTYGYTF
CDR3nt: TGCGCCAGCAGCTGGCTACCCACCTATGGCTACACCTTC

d_gene: -
v_gene: TRBV24-1
j_gene: TRBJ2-1
abundance: few
CDR3aa: CATSGPTALGSYNEQFF
CDR3nt: TGTGCCACCAGTGGCCCCACGGCTCTCGGCTCCTACAATGAGCAGTTCTTC

d_gene: TRBD2
v_gene: TRBV25-1
j_gene: TRBJ2-7
abundance: -
CDR3aa: CASSETLALLGEQYF
CDR3nt: TGTGCCAGCAGTGAAACACTAGCGTTACTAGGGGAGCAGTACTTC

d_gene: -
v_gene: TRBV19
j_gene: TRBJ2-1
abundance: few
CDR3aa: CASSIDHSPTDNEQFF
CDR3nt: TGTGCCAGTAGTATAGACCACTCCCCGACAGACAATGAGCAGTTCTTC

d_gene: TRBD2
v_gene: TRBV9
j_gene: TRBJ2-1
abundance: many
CDR3aa: CASSQWASGYNEQFF
CDR3nt: TGTGCCAGCAGCCAGTGGGCTAGCGGCTACAATGAGCAGTTCTTC

d_gene: -
v_gene: TRBV5-5
j_gene: TRBJ1-5
abundance: -
CDR3aa: CASSLTMGSSNQPQHF
CDR3nt: TGTGCCAGCAGCTTAACTATGGGCAGTAGCAATCAGCCCCAGCATTTT

d_gene: TRBD1
v_gene: TRBV4-1
j_gene: TRBJ1-4
abundance: -
CDR3aa: CASSRQGERWEKLFF
CDR3nt: TGCGCCAGCAGCCGACAGGGTGAAAGGTGGGAAAAACTGTTTTTT

d_gene: TRBD2
v_gene: TRBV6-5
j_gene: TRBJ2-1
abundance: -
CDR3aa: CASSYSIGTSGSSYNEQFF
CDR3nt: TGTGCCAGCAGTTACTCCATCGGGACTAGCGGGAGCTCCTACAATGAGCAGTTCTTC

d_gene: TRBD1
v_gene: TRBV20-1
j_gene: TRBJ1-5
abundance: -
CDR3aa: CSVSDRGGYSNQPQHF
CDR3nt: TGCAGTGTTTCGGACAGGGGAGGGTATAGCAATCAGCCCCAGCATTTT

d_gene: TRBD2
v_gene: TRBV14
j_gene: TRBJ2-4
abundance: -
CDR3aa: CASSQGWVAGGPFIQYF
CDR3nt: TGTGCCAGCAGCCAAGGATGGGTAGCGGGAGGGCCTTTCATTCAGTACTTC

d_gene: -
v_gene: TRBV7-8
j_gene: TRBJ1-2
abundance: many
CDR3aa: CASSLERGYGYTF
CDR3nt: TGTGCCAGCAGCTTAGAGAGGGGCTATGGCTACACCTTC

d_gene: TRBD2
v_gene: TRBV12-5
j_gene: TRBJ2-2
abundance: few
CDR3aa: CASGYVTSGTNTGELFF
CDR3nt: TGTGCTAGTGGTTACGTGACTAGCGGAACGAACACCGGGGAGCTGTTTTTT

d_gene: -
v_gene: TRBV20-1
j_gene: TRBJ2-2
abundance: few
CDR3aa: CSATWGTGELFF
CDR3nt: TGCAGTGCTACGTGGGGCACCGGGGAGCTGTTTTTT

d_gene: TRBD1
v_gene: TRBV20-1
j_gene: TRBJ2-1
abundance: -
CDR3aa: CSASDRVGYNEQFF
CDR3nt: TGCAGTGCTTCCGACAGGGTGGGTTACAATGAGCAGTTCTTC

d_gene: TRBD2
v_gene: TRBV7-8
j_gene: TRBJ2-1
abundance: -
CDR3aa: CASSYTSGIASEQFF
CDR3nt: TGTGCCAGCAGCTACACTAGCGGGATTGCGAGTGAGCAGTTCTTC

d_gene: -
v_gene: TRBV6-2/TRBV6-3
j_gene: TRBJ2-7
abundance: many
CDR3aa: CASRIKGDEQYF
CDR3nt: TGTGCCAGCAGGATTAAGGGAGACGAGCAGTACTTC

d_gene: TRBD1
v_gene: TRBV5-1
j_gene: TRBJ2-5
abundance: -
CDR3aa: CASSLGDRTLQETQYF
CDR3nt: TGCGCCAGCAGCCTAGGGGACAGGACCTTACAAGAGACCCAGTACTTC

d_gene: TRBD1
v_gene: TRBV18
j_gene: TRBJ2-3
abundance: -
CDR3aa: CASSPGQTNTDTQYF
CDR3nt: TGTGCCAGCTCCCCGGGACAGACAAACACAGATACGCAGTATTTT

d_gene: -
v_gene: TRBV20-1
j_gene: TRBJ1-6
abundance: -
CDR3aa: CSASAGLGYSPLHF
CDR3nt: TGCAGTGCTAGTGCGGGGTTAGGGTATTCACCCCTCCACTTT

d_gene: TRBD2
v_gene: TRBV20-1
j_gene: TRBJ2-1
abundance: few
CDR3aa: CSASGGPLYNEQFF
CDR3nt: TGCAGTGCGTCGGGAGGTCCTCTCTACAATGAGCAGTTCTTC

d_gene: -
v_gene: TRBV6-1
j_gene: TRBJ2-6
abundance: -
CDR3aa: CASKKTGFSGANVLTF
CDR3nt: TGTGCCTCCAAAAAGACAGGTTTCTCTGGGGCCAACGTCCTGACTTTC

d_gene: -
v_gene: TRBV15
j_gene: TRBJ2-1
abundance: -
CDR3aa: CATSRNSMGGLYNEQFF
CDR3nt: TGTGCCACCAGCAGAAACTCCATGGGTGGACTCTACAATGAGCAGTTCTTC

d_gene: -
v_gene: TRBV6-1
j_gene: TRBJ1-1
abundance: many
CDR3aa: CASGRDTEAFF
CDR3nt: TGTGCCAGCGGGAGGGACACTGAAGCTTTCTTT

d_gene: -
v_gene: TRBV5-1
j_gene: TRBJ2-3
abundance: -
CDR3aa: CASSSLSPPLGGGGTQYF
CDR3nt: TGCGCCAGCAGCTCCCTCTCCCCGCCGTTGGGCGGAGGGGGTACGCAGTATTTT

d_gene: -
v_gene: TRBV5-1
j_gene: TRBJ2-2
abundance: -
CDR3aa: CASSPQPGAGTGELFF
CDR3nt: TGCGCCAGCAGCCCACAGCCGGGAGCGGGCACCGGGGAGCTGTTTTTT

d_gene: -
v_gene: TRBV12-3/TRBV12-4
j_gene: TRBJ2-3
abundance: few
CDR3aa: CASRGFADTQYF
CDR3nt: TGTGCCAGCCGGGGGTTTGCAGATACGCAGTATTTT

d_gene: TRBD2
v_gene: TRBV29-1
j_gene: TRBJ2-7
abundance: -
CDR3aa: CSVGRLASSYEQYF
CDR3nt: TGCAGCGTAGGACGACTAGCGTCCTCCTACGAGCAGTACTTC

d_gene: -
v_gene: TRBV9
j_gene: TRBJ2-7
abundance: -
CDR3aa: CASSVEAYSYEQYF
CDR3nt: TGTGCCAGCAGCGTAGAGGCCTATTCCTACGAGCAGTACTTC

d_gene: -
v_gene: TRBV12-3/TRBV12-4
j_gene: TRBJ2-1
abundance: many
CDR3aa: CASSLYPYNEQFF
CDR3nt: TGTGCCAGCAGTTTATACCCCTACAATGAGCAGTTCTTC

d_gene: -
v_gene: TRBV10-3
j_gene: TRBJ2-1
abundance: -
CDR3aa: CAISGPGLSYNEQFF
CDR3nt: TGTGCCATCAGTGGTCCGGGCCTCTCCTACAATGAGCAGTTCTTC

d_gene: -
v_gene: TRBV5-1
j_gene: TRBJ1-1
abundance: few
CDR3aa: CASRDGTRTEAFF
CDR3nt: TGCGCCAGCAGGGACGGGACAAGAACTGAAGCTTTCTTT

d_gene: -
v_gene: TRBV12-5
j_gene: TRBJ1-1
abundance: -
CDR3aa: CASGPGGNTEAFF
CDR3nt: TGTGCTAGTGGCCCGGGGGGGAACACTGAAGCTTTCTTT

d_gene: -
v_gene: TRBV5-6
j_gene: TRBJ2-6
abundance: -
CDR3aa: CASSLWSKWGANVLTF
CDR3nt: TGTGCCAGCAGCTTGTGGTCCAAGTGGGGGGCCAACGTCCTGACTTTC

d_gene: -
v_gene: TRBV29-1
j_gene: TRBJ2-3
abundance: few
CDR3aa: CSVNPSTDTQYF
CDR3nt: TGCAGCGTAAATCCTAGCACAGATACGCAGTATTTT

d_gene: TRBD2
v_gene: TRBV3-1
j_gene: TRBJ2-1
abundance: -
CDR3aa: CASSQAPGLASEF
CDR3nt: TGTGCCAGCAGCCAAGCACCGGGACTAGCGTCGGAGTTC

d_gene: TRBD2
v_gene: TRBV6-5
j_gene: TRBJ2-1
abundance: few
CDR3aa: CASSYGEGRSYNEQFF
CDR3nt: TGTGCCAGCAGTTACGGGGAGGGTAGGTCCTACAATGAGCAGTTCTTC

d_gene: -
v_gene: TRBV10-3
j_gene: TRBJ2-3
abundance: few
CDR3aa: CAISDPGRLDTQYF
CDR3nt: TGTGCCATCAGTGACCCCGGTAGGCTAGATACGCAGTATTTT

d_gene: -
v_gene: TRBV29-1
j_gene: TRBJ1-1
abundance: many
CDR3aa: CSVDRESGTEAFF
CDR3nt: TGCAGCGTTGATAGGGAGTCGGGCACTGAAGCTTTCTTT

d_gene: -
v_gene: TRBV10-3
j_gene: TRBJ1-2
abundance: few
CDR3aa: CAIGAGSYGYTF
CDR3nt: TGTGCCATCGGGGCAGGGAGTTATGGCTACACCTTC